This entry is about one T cell receptor (beta chain). Germline assignment: CDR1 SQVTM and CDR2 ANQGSEA. The CDR3 contains 16 residues. The trim removed 0 bases at V and 6 bases at J, leaving 9 bases unmatched. Sequenced by immunoSEQ multiplex PCR; TCRdb stores in-frame clones only, minus some. The data contain 950,000 to 1,200,000 clones, 70% to 85% of them singletons. The sample originates from a study of shared clonotypes between healthy human individuals. The sequencing input was memory CD4+ T cells from PBMCs. Subset specified: CD45RA-negative fraction. The sequence was collected from a man between 18 and 29 years old in good health. Some clones in this sample may be carry-over from other donors' samples. This chain links TRBV29-1 with TRBJ1-5; 9 nucleotides match TRBD1. CDR3 sequence (DNA): TGCAGCGTTGAAGATCGGGGGACAGGGCGTGGTCAGCCCCAGCATTTT. Translated: CSVEDRGTGRGQPQHF.